Listed here are 20 T cell receptor beta chains from one sample, sequenced in a study of shared clonotypes between healthy human individuals. Sequencing was performed with immunoSEQ multiplex PCR; in TCRdb, only in-frame clones are kept and a portion is missing. The data show some 2,100,000 clones, with 85% to 95% seen just once and under 2% held by the top ten. Cells designated naive CD8 were CD45RO-negative and were positively selected for CCR7, with terminally differentiated effector memory CD45RA+ cells excluded. The sample was naive CD8+ T cells from PBMCs. These TCRs come from a man younger than 35 in good health. Some clones in this sample may be carry-over from other donors' samples.

This clone has only one observation. This sequence joins TRBV27 and TRBJ1-2; 7 bases line up with TRBD1. The CDR3 is 15 residues long. Per the germline V gene, CDR1 is MNHEY and CDR2 is SMNVEV (reference sequence). The V segment lost 2 bases and the J segment 5 bases; nucleotides outside the gene matches: 8. The CDR3 DNA reads as TGTGCCAGCAGTTTAAGGGGGACAGCCTTTTATGGCTACACCTTC. The encoded protein is CASSLRGTAFYGYTF.

On this clone itself: The sample holds other DNA sequences that translate to the same CDR3. V is TRBV10-3 and J is TRBJ2-1; no definite D call. V lost 2 bases and J lost 8, with 4 bases in between. Germline CDR1 ENHRY, CDR2 SYGVKD. CDR3 length: 11 amino acids. CDR3 sequence: CAISEGDEQFF. CDR3 sequence (DNA): TGTGCCATCAGTGAGGGGGATGAGCAGTTCTTC.

This clone was recorded only once. This chain uses TRBV7-8 with TRBJ2-7, with D hard to call. The V gene lost 5 bases and the J gene lost 1 base, with 9 bases spanning the gap. The CDR3 extends over 13 amino acids. In germline, CDR1 is SGHVS, CDR2 FQNEAQ. The CDR3 region is CASSPLRSYEQYF. In DNA, the CDR3 is TGTGCCAGCAGCCCCCTACGGTCCTACGAGCAGTACTTC.

The rearrangement joins TRBV5-4 to TRBJ2-7; tentative D call: TRBD2 (7 bases). Germline V gene lookup returns CDR1 SGHNT and CDR2 YYREEE (reference sequence). V lost 4 bases and J 7 bases, leaving 15 bases between the germline ends. This CDR3 comprises 13 residues. This CDR3 reads CASSQRGGGEQYF. CDR3 coding DNA: TGTGCCAGCAGCCAGAGGGGGGGTGGTGAGCAGTACTTC.

V usage is TRBV11-2 and J usage is TRBJ2-2; D remains unclear. Germline assignment: CDR1 SGHAT and CDR2 FQNNGV. V was trimmed by 6 bases and J by 7 bases, leaving 12 bases between them. This CDR3 contains 13 residues. CDR3 nucleotide sequence: TGTGCCAGCAGGAATCCGCTGGTCGGGGAGCTGTTTTTT. Amino acids: CASRNPLVGELFF.

The gene calls are TRBV9 and TRBJ2-5; TRBD1 is a possible D gene (5 bases). The CDR3 contains 13 residues. Germline-derived CDR1 and CDR2 are SGDLS and YYNGEE. V dropped 4 bases and J dropped 5 bases, with 12 bases sitting between them. The DNA for the CDR3 is TGTGCCAGCAGCAGGACACAGGTGGAGACCCAGTACTTC. Protein sequence: CASSRTQVETQYF.

V gene TRBV6-1 combines with J gene TRBJ1-5; no firm D call. The CDR3 has 14 residues. Germline lookup yields CDR1 MNHNS and CDR2 SASEGT. Trimming pared 0 bases from V and 11 bases from J, leaving 14 bases between. In DNA form, the CDR3 reads TGTGCCAGCAGTGAAGCGCCCACGAATCCAGCCCAGCATTTT. Its protein is CASSEAPTNPAQHF.

The chain recombines TRBV4-1 with TRBJ2-6; D unclear. This CDR3 is 12 amino acids long. Deletions cut 4 bases from V and 9 bases from J, with 7 bases between. Germline CDR1 reads MGHRA; CDR2 reads YSYEKL. Here the CDR3 reads CASSPEFNVLTF. Written as DNA, the CDR3 is TGCGCCAGCAGCCCTGAATTCAACGTCCTGACTTTC.

As concerns this clone: This sample also contains other DNA sequences that code for the same CDR3. The chain links TRBV11-2 to TRBJ1-1; D is ambiguous. Trimming stripped 1 base from V and 1 base from J, with 7 bases between. The CDR3 runs 14 residues. Germline CDR1 and CDR2: SGHAT and FQNNGV. CDR3 in amino acids: CASSLVRGNTEAFF. CDR3 DNA: TGTGCCAGCAGCTTAGTGCGGGGGAACACTGAAGCTTTCTTT.

The genes are TRBV7-2 and TRBJ2-5; D unclear. Germline V gene data show CDR1 as SGHTA and CDR2 as FQGNSA. The germline V and J ends were trimmed by 7 bases and 5 bases, with 20 bases remaining between them. The CDR3 is made up of 15 amino acids. CDR3 DNA: TGTGCCAGCACACCGTCCTGGGTTAGTTCGGAGACCCAGTACTTC. Its protein product is CASTPSWVSSETQYF.

This chain connects TRBV28 to TRBJ2-7; 9 bases align to TRBD2. Germline values: CDR1 MDHEN, CDR2 SYDVKM. The V segment lost 7 bases and the J segment 4 bases; nucleotides outside the gene matches: 2. The CDR3 contains 12 residues. The CDR3 DNA is TGTGCCAGCACCGCGGGAGGGTACGAGCAGTACTTC. Amino acids: CASTAGGYEQYF.

This chain uses TRBV1 with TRBJ2-7; TRBD2 reflects the table's D call only, with no check against the DNA. TRBV1 is assigned pseudogene status. The CDR3 sequence is 19 residues long. CDR3 in amino acids: CTSSPPGLAGARDSNEQYF. Written as DNA, the CDR3 is TGCACCAGCAGCCCTCCGGGACTAGCGGGAGCCCGAGATTCCAACGAGCAGTACTTC.

The chain employs TRBV10-3 and TRBJ2-5, with TRBD2 matching 8 bases. The CDR3 length is 15 residues. Germline V gene lookup returns CDR1 ENHRY and CDR2 SYGVKD. Unmatched junction bases numbered 8, after V lost 6 bases and J lost 2 bases. CDR3 nucleotide sequence: TGTGCCATCAGCCCCGGGACTAGGAATCAAGAGACCCAGTACTTC. This codes for CAISPGTRNQETQYF.

This chain joins TRBV11-2 and TRBJ2-2; the D is unclear. The CDR3 consists of 15 residues. V was clipped by 1 base and J by 5 bases, with 11 bases between them. The V gene's germline CDR1 is SGHAT and CDR2 FQNNGV. This CDR3 reads CASSLVRTPTGELFF. The CDR3 region has the DNA TGTGCCAGCAGCTTAGTTCGGACCCCAACCGGGGAGCTGTTTTTT.

V and J are TRBV19 and TRBJ1-2; 10 nucleotides agree with TRBD1. The CDR3 length is 14 residues. Germline V gene lookup returns CDR1 LNHDA and CDR2 SQIVND (reference sequence). Trimming cost V 10 bases and J 2 bases; bases outside gene matches: 7. The CDR3 DNA is TGTGCCACCGGGACAGGGGCACTCAACTATGGCTACACCTTC. Translating gives CATGTGALNYGYTF.

The rearrangement links TRBV5-1 to TRBJ1-1; maybe TRBD1 (6 bases). V was pared by 4 bases and J by 5 bases, with 15 bases between. The germline CDR1 and CDR2 sequences are SGHRS and YFSETQ. The CDR3 runs to 14 residues. CDR3 sequence: CASSTSGAGTEAFF. CDR3 nucleotides: TGCGCCAGCAGCACCTCGGGGGCCGGTACTGAAGCTTTCTTT.

The J gene is TRBJ1-3, the V gene TRBV7-2, with D hard to call. This CDR3 is 15 amino acids long. The V end lost 4 bases, the J end lost 0 bases, and 10 bases lay between the germline ends. CDR1 is SGHTA and CDR2 is FQGNSA in the germline V gene. CDR3 region: CASSSYVGSGNTIYF. The CDR3 bases are TGTGCCAGCAGCTCGTACGTAGGCTCTGGAAACACCATATATTTT.

The V and J genes are TRBV19 and TRBJ1-5; no reliable D call. Trimming removed 8 bases from V and 6 bases from J, with 11 bases in between. This CDR3 spans 12 amino acids. From germline, CDR1 is LNHDA and CDR2 SQIVND (reference sequence). The DNA of the CDR3 is TGTGCCAGTCGGGTAAGTTCTCAGCCCCAGCATTTT. Its protein is CASRVSSQPQHF. The full variable domain, completed using reference TRBV19 and TRBJ1-5, is DGGITQSPKYLFRKEGQNVTLSCEQNLNHDAMYWYRQDPGQGLRLIYYSQIVNDFQKGDIAEGYSVSREKKESFPLTVTSAQKNPTAFYLCASRVSSQPQHFGDGTRLSIL.

This chain uses TRBV4-3 with TRBJ2-7; D remains unclear. Germline V gene lookup returns CDR1 LGHNA and CDR2 YSLEER. V was trimmed by 0 bases and J by 0 bases, leaving 6 bases between them. The CDR3 has 14 residues. CDR3 region: CASSQDLISYEQYF. CDR3 DNA sequence: TGCGCCAGCAGCCAAGATCTAATCTCCTACGAGCAGTACTTC.

V gene TRBV15 combines with J gene TRBJ2-7; 10 nucleotides line up with TRBD2. The ends lost 5 bases at V and 2 bases at J; junction bases unmatched: 6. Germline V gene data show CDR1 as LNHNV and CDR2 as YYDKDF (reference sequence). CDR3 length equals 15 residues. CDR3 residues: CATSLRLAGPYEQYF. Here the CDR3 DNA reads TGTGCCACCAGCTTAAGACTAGCGGGTCCCTACGAGCAGTACTTC.